The T cell receptor (beta chain) under discussion was sequenced for a study of cytomegalovirus exposure and HLA in healthy donors. On the study more broadly: An earlier analysis found 117 million unique TCR beta sequences from approximately 170 million T cells. In an early release, HLA-typed donors contributed some 82 million unique TCR sequences. The study, taken as a whole, reports: Among immune exposure information, only CMV serostatus was available.

CDR3 size: 20 residues. V was clipped by 3 bases and J by 0 bases; unmatched bases: 17. Germline assignment: CDR1 LNHNV and CDR2 YYDKDF (reference sequence). Vbeta (60) and Jbeta (13) primers were used in the PCR. Produced via immunoSEQ multiplex PCR; TCRdb's table is partial and in-frame only. Among approximately 140,000 clones listed, just under 75% were seen once. In its sample, this clone was seen a few times. As yet, its antigen is unknown. The chain has TRBV15 and TRBJ1-3, with TRBD1 matching 7 bases. The sequenced material came from PBMCs. The clonotype was recovered from a woman aged 18-35 years in good health and CMV-seronegative. The chain's CDR3 is CATSSRRGPIATFSGNTIYF. The CDR3 DNA reads TGTGCCACCAGCAGCCGGAGGGGGCCGATCGCTACCTTCTCTGGAAACACCATATATTTT.